Described below is a single T cell receptor (beta chain) sequence and its context. It lacks a known antigen. No clone much larger than this one lies a single base away; base qualities are absent. The donors were healthy, HIV-negative adults with no recently reported acute infections or vaccinations. Every donor was a Caucasian adult residing in Nashville, Tennessee, USA. CD4+ T cells were enriched through magnetic negative selection, after which naive cells were positively selected on CD45RA and the remaining negative fraction served as the memory subset. Blood was collected by leukapheresis, and PBMCs were isolated by Ficoll-Histopaque density gradient centrifugation and then cryopreserved in liquid nitrogen vapor phase. Analytical flow cytometry was used to check the purity and quantity of each magnetically sorted T cell population. From each sorted fraction, genomic DNA was isolated and quantified by UV absorbance on a Nanodrop 2000c.

TCR CDR3 regions were amplified from genomic DNA by multiplex PCR using the deep immunoSEQ assay. Extracted genomic DNA from each cell subset was spread evenly across all wells of several immunoSEQ 96-well plates, with each plate serving as a replicate. For sorted subsets, around 200 ng genomic DNA, equal to about 30,000 T cell genomes, was loaded into each replicate PCR. Purified libraries were quantified with a Qubit 3.0 fluorometer, sized on a Bioanalyzer 2100, and re-quantified with the KAPA Library Quantification kit. Each immunoSEQ 96-well plate was sequenced on its own single-read 150-cycle Illumina NextSeq 550 flow cell. Per the authors' processing: Because only junctional sequences without quality scores were contained in the immunoSEQ output, filtering matching that applied to full-length reads could not be performed. To assign V/J genes and CDR3, sequences were annotated against IMGT germline references using PyIR, a Python wrapper for IgBLAST v1.9. Reads were filtered out if the reads had weak V/J assignments (E-value above 1e-6), no CDR3, stop codons, out-of-frame junctions, or ambiguous translated residues. A V3J clonotype was defined by an identical inferred V gene, J gene, and CDR3 amino acid sequence. To compute the percentage overlap between repertoires, the number of shared unique clonotypes was divided by the size of the smaller repertoire. RTK rarefaction, the Chao1 estimator, and Recon v2.1 estimates of unobserved clonotypes were used to assess repertoire richness. For all TCRbeta clonotypes obtained by the gDNA method from a handful of donors, generation probabilities were computed with OLGA. TCRdb re-hosts the immuneACCESS table, in-frame sequences only. Its copies lack some clones; in the studies checked, an unresolved V gene accounts for under half of them, and the cause for the rest is not known. The V and J calls and clone size come from that table; D and trimming were worked out from the DNA. The sample records roughly 2.5 million clones, approximately 90% of which are singletons. The top ten clonotypes cover more than 0.12% of the sample.

The sample belongs to a study of shared clonotypes between healthy human individuals (TCRdb year 2020). About the investigation overall: Three men and a couple of women, aged 18 to 49 years, made up the cohort. To estimate repertoire size and how much clonotype sharing occurs between individuals, the study deeply sequenced the blood TCR repertoires of 4 to 6 healthy adults. To increase sequencing depth and limit assay-specific biases, different laboratories used diverse techniques to prepare libraries and sequence TCR repertoires. Between about 0.85 and 10 billion PBMCs per donor were obtained by leukapheresis. For each donor, CD4 naive and CD4 memory were each given three plates, CD8 naive was given two plates, and CD8 memory was given one plate. Overall results and qualifications from the work: Sampling was restricted to blood, and TCR repertoires in tissues likely differ from the TCR repertoires found in blood. Because the study included only a small number of donors, the genetic and exposure-history diversity represented was limited. Larger estimated clonotype richness was generally found for naive subsets than for memory subsets. Compared with non-shared clonotypes, the clonotypes found in all four sorted-subset donors had higher generation probabilities. Pairwise subsampling indicated that sequencing depth was expected to affect the degree of clonotype sharing among donors. Incomplete sequencing was indicated by rarefaction of sorted-subset datasets, despite the large sequencing depth. Approximately 5% of naive CD4, 3.5% of naive CD8, roughly 2.5% of memory CD4, and around 0.4% of memory CD8 clonotypes were shared across several donors.

Specimen: naive CD4+ T cells sorted from blood. The cell subset or site label corresponds to: CD45RA+ positively selected. This receptor was identified in a man between 18 and 35 years old in good health.

The CDR3 protein: CASSPPSRSSYEQYF. The nucleotide sequence reads TGTGCCAGCTCACCACCGAGCAGGAGCTCCTACGAGCAGTACTTC. This chain joins TRBV18 to TRBJ2-7, with the D gene not confidently named. For CDR1 and CDR2, the germline V gene lists KGHSH and LQKENI. Counted from cysteine to phenylalanine, this CDR3 has 15 amino acids. Of the read, only the CDR3 DNA is kept; its 45 bases are in frame from base 1. V is reduced by 0 bases and J by 0 bases, leaving a spacing of 9 bases between them.